This T cell receptor (beta chain) was obtained from a study of T cell responses to AZD1222 COVID-19 vaccine. Study-wide background: Pooling of second doses given at about 4 or about 12 weeks was done.

After removal of 4 bases from V and 4 bases from J, the junction contained 4 bases not matched to a gene. The CDR3 has 13 residues. The germline CDR1 and CDR2 sequences are GTSNPN and SVGIG (reference sequence). Using immunoSEQ multiplex PCR, the repertoire was profiled, and TCRdb retains in-frame clones only, with some absent. The data hold 99,000 or so clones, with about 89% observed a single time. The rearrangement joins TRBV30 to TRBJ2-5; 9 bases fit TRBD1. The sequenced sample was peripheral blood, obtained on day 0 of AZD1222 vaccination. The receptor's source is an adult in good health. CDR3: CAWNWGQGETQYF. The CDR3 DNA follows: TGTGCCTGGAATTGGGGACAGGGAGAGACCCAGTACTTC. Looking up the rest from reference TRBV30 and TRBJ2-5 gives the full variable domain: SQTIHQWPATLVQPVGSPLSLECTVEGTSNPNLYWYRQAAGRGLQLLFYSVGIGQISSEVPQNLSASRPQDRQFILSSKKLLLSDSGFYLCAWNWGQGETQYFGPGTRLLVL.